Sequencing of this TCR beta chain was carried out in a study of cytomegalovirus exposure and HLA in healthy donors. The ends were cut back, 6 bases at V and 4 bases at J, with 8 bases in the middle. CDR1 LNHDA and CDR2 SQIVND come from the germline V gene (reference sequence). This CDR3 has 12 amino acids. The PCR ran on 60 Vbeta and 13 Jbeta primers. Sequencing was performed with immunoSEQ multiplex PCR; in TCRdb, only in-frame clones are kept and a portion is missing. The sample carries roughly 200,000 clones, roughly four fifths recorded once. The specimen was PBMCs. The rearrangement uses TRBV19 and TRBJ2-3; D might be TRBD1 (6 bases). The TCR originated in a man in his forties or fifties in good health and CMV-seronegative. Written as DNA, the CDR3 is TGTGCCAGTAGAAGGGGGTCAGATACGCAGTATTTT. Protein sequence: CASRRGSDTQYF.